One and the same sample provided the 15 T cell receptor beta chains below, sequenced in a study of shared clonotypes between healthy human individuals. The method was immunoSEQ multiplex PCR; TCRdb's version includes in-frame clones alone and lacks a portion of them. The sample consists of 900,000 to 1,200,000 clones, 75% to 80% of them appearing once. Sequenced material: memory CD4+ T cells from PBMCs. Subset here: CD45RA-negative fraction. These receptors all come from a man in his late teens or twenties in good health. Some clones in this sample may be carry-over from other donors' samples.

In this sample, this clone turned up many times. V gene TRBV5-1 combines with J gene TRBJ2-3; 11 bases map to TRBD2. This CDR3 has 14 amino acids. After removal of 8 bases from V and 4 bases from J, the junction contained 6 bases not matched to a gene. Germline CDR1 reads SGHRS; CDR2 reads YFSETQ. In nucleotides, the CDR3 is TGCGCCAGTTCCCCTAGCGGGAGGTCAGATACGCAGTATTTT. This translates into CASSPSGRSDTQYF.

The chain is built from TRBV29-1 and TRBJ2-1, with D maybe TRBD2 (5 bases). V was cut by 7 bases and J by 10 bases, with 20 bases left in between. CDR1 is SQVTM and CDR2 is ANQGSEA in the germline V gene. This CDR3 region has 13 residues. DNA for the CDR3: TGCAGCGGACTCCGGTTCTCCGGGAACGAGCAGTTCTTC. This codes for CSGLRFSGNEQFF.

This sequence joins TRBV4-3 and TRBJ2-2; D is ambiguous. Germline V lookup: CDR1 LGHNA, CDR2 YSLEER. The CDR3 runs to 14 residues. Trimming took 0 bases from V and 6 from J, leaving 8 bases between them. Written as DNA, the CDR3 is TGCGCCAGCAGCCAAGATAAGGTGGCCGGGGAGCTGTTTTTT. This sequence encodes CASSQDKVAGELFF.

The chain combines TRBV11-2 with TRBJ2-2; possibly TRBD2 for D (7 bases). Deletions cut 5 bases from V and 0 bases from J, with 19 bases between. The CDR3 extends over 18 amino acids. The germline CDR1 and CDR2 sequences are SGHAT and FQNNGV. The CDR3 DNA is TGTGCCAGCAGCCAGCGGGACATAAAGCCATCGAACACCGGGGAGCTGTTTTTT. Amino acids: CASSQRDIKPSNTGELFF.

The rearrangement uses TRBV7-8 and TRBJ2-1, with D unclear. V was shortened by 3 bases and J by 9 bases, with 9 bases between the two germline ends. Germline V gene data show CDR1 as SGHVS and CDR2 as FQNEAQ. CDR3 length: 12 amino acids. The CDR3 DNA reads as TGTGCCAGCAGCTTCGAAAGTGGTGAGCAGTTCTTC. Amino acids: CASSFESGEQFF.

The chain couples TRBV4-3 to TRBJ1-4, with a possible D match to TRBD1 (5 bases). Germline CDR1 LGHNA, CDR2 YSLEER. V gave up 0 bases and J gave up 8 bases, with 13 bases separating them. This CDR3 contains 15 residues. The CDR3 coding sequence is TGCGCCAGCAGCCAAGATAGTGGGGCGGGGGAAAAACTGTTTTTT. Amino acids: CASSQDSGAGEKLFF.

This clone has just one count. The rearrangement uses TRBV25-1 and TRBJ2-7; D not resolved. Germline CDR1 reads MGHDK; CDR2 reads SYGVNS. V was shortened by 3 bases and J by 3 bases, with 9 bases between the two germline ends. CDR3 length equals 13 residues. The CDR3 nucleotides are TGTGCCAGCAGTGATTTGTCATACTACGAGCAGTACTTC. Protein: CASSDLSYYEQYF.

The chain has TRBV7-2 and TRBJ2-3; TRBD2 agrees at 8 bases. Germline V gives CDR1 SGHTA, CDR2 FQGNSA. CDR3 length: 14 residues. Trimming at V came to 3 bases and at J to 8 bases, leaving 7 bases not matched to a gene. This chain's CDR3 is CASSFQRETGTQYF. The CDR3 DNA is TGTGCCAGCAGCTTCCAGCGGGAGACGGGTACGCAGTATTTT.

The V and J genes are TRBV15 and TRBJ2-3; D is perhaps TRBD2 (5 bases). The CDR3 has 15 amino acids. Trimming took 8 bases from V and 0 from J, leaving 15 bases between them. The germline V gene has CDR1 LNHNV and CDR2 YYDKDF (reference sequence). Written as DNA, the CDR3 is TGTGCCACCTCTAGGGAGCGGACTAGCACAGATACGCAGTATTTT. Its translation: CATSRERTSTDTQYF.

The chain is built from TRBV18 and TRBJ1-5; the D gene is possibly TRBD1 (6 bases). CDR1 KGHSH and CDR2 LQKENI come from the germline V gene. With 3 bases removed from V and 5 bases from J, the gap between germline ends came to 17 bases. This CDR3 spans 16 amino acids. DNA of the CDR3: TGTGCCAGCTCACCCCTCGGGGGGCACGTCGATCAGCCCCAGCATTTT. This encodes CASSPLGGHVDQPQHF.

The chain joins TRBV30 to TRBJ2-7, with 9 bases identical to TRBD1. Trimming at V came to 2 bases and at J to 3 bases, leaving 2 bases not matched to a gene. The CDR3 consists of 13 residues. Germline V gene sequence: CDR1 GTSNPN, CDR2 SVGIG (reference sequence). This CDR3 is CAWSPDRGYEQYF. The CDR3 DNA follows: TGTGCCTGGAGTCCGGACAGGGGCTACGAGCAGTACTTC.

This chain links TRBV9 with TRBJ2-1, with 12 bases fitting TRBD2. The J segment lost 6 bases and the V segment lost 4 bases, leaving 11 bases of the junction unmatched. CDR3 length: 17 residues. Per the germline V gene, CDR1 is SGDLS and CDR2 is YYNGEE. CDR3 protein: CASSPRTSGKSGNEQFF. CDR3 DNA sequence: TGTGCCAGCAGCCCAAGGACTAGCGGGAAGTCGGGCAATGAGCAGTTCTTC.

This clone appeared a few times. The rearrangement joins TRBV5-1 to TRBJ2-5; tentative D call: TRBD2 (6 bases). Trimming took 2 bases from V and 5 from J, leaving 16 bases between them. Looked up from germline, CDR1 is SGHRS and CDR2 is YFSETQ. CDR3 size: 15 residues. Here the CDR3 reads CASSLGGGFGETQYF. As DNA, the CDR3 is TGCGCCAGCAGCTTAGGTGGAGGGTTTGGGGAGACCCAGTACTTC.

In this sample, this clone turned up a few times. This rearrangement joins TRBV6-1 to TRBJ2-6, with a tentative D call TRBD2 (5 bases). V was pared by 8 bases and J by 0 bases, with 8 bases between. The CDR3 totals 14 residues. The germline V gene encodes CDR1 MNHNS and CDR2 SASEGT. DNA of the CDR3: TGTGCCAGCGCGAGGGACTCTGGGGCCAACGTCCTGACTTTC. It codes for CASARDSGANVLTF.

The chain recombines TRBV9 with TRBJ1-2; no reliable D call. CDR3 length: 16 amino acids. The germline V and J ends were trimmed by 2 bases and 3 bases, with 17 bases remaining between them. Germline assignment: CDR1 SGDLS and CDR2 YYNGEE. CDR3 in amino acids: CASSVSGLNSHYGYTF. The CDR3 region has the DNA TGTGCCAGCAGCGTCTCGGGCCTAAATAGTCACTATGGCTACACCTTC.